This T cell receptor beta chain was identified in a study of cytomegalovirus exposure and HLA in healthy donors. 60 Vbeta and 13 Jbeta primers were used in PCR. Measured with immunoSEQ multiplex PCR; TCRdb has only the in-frame clones, and not every one. The sample yields about 210,000 clones, 70% to 90% seen once. This clone came up once. The sequencing sample was made of PBMCs. This receptor was identified in a girl aged 2-10 years in good health and CMV-seronegative.

The CDR3 DNA is TGTGCCAGCAGCGACAGACAGGGTAGAGGAGGCTACACCTTC. Amino acids: CASSDRQGRGGYTF. V is TRBV5-8 and J is TRBJ1-2; 7 bases are a match to TRBD1. The CDR3 runs 14 residues. The V segment lost 4 bases and the J segment 8 bases; nucleotides outside the gene matches: 11. Germline assignment: CDR1 SGHTS and CDR2 YDEGEE. The variable domain in full, completed from reference TRBV5-8 and TRBJ1-2, reads EAGVTQSPTHLIKTRGQQATLRCSPISGHTSVYWYQQALGLGLQFLLWYDEGEERNRGNFPPRFSGRQFPNYSSELNVNALELEDSALYLCASSDRQGRGGYTFGSGTRLTVV.